This TCR beta chain was captured in a study of T cell changes during pregnancy in multiple sclerosis (dated by TCRdb to about 2019). As for the study more broadly: The study looked at changes in the T cell repertoire across pregnancy in women with multiple sclerosis.

V loses 0 bases at its end and J loses 4 bases; junction bases beyond the gene matches: 5. Taken from the germline V gene, the CDR1 and CDR2 loops are LGHNA and YSLEER. Measured from the cysteine to the phenylalanine, the CDR3 is 15 residues long. This entry keeps only the CDR3 DNA: 45 bases, framed from base 1. Library generation was performed with the immunoSEQ multiplex PCR assay. TCRdb mirrors the immuneACCESS table, restricted to in-frame sequences. Some clones are absent from its copies; in checked studies, under half trace to an unresolved V gene, and the reason for the others is unknown. Recorded for this sample are about 59,000 clones; 93% of them occurred a single time. In total, the top ten clones hold approximately 0.36% of the sample. About this clone: Which antigen it targets is not known. No clone much larger than this one lies a single base away; base qualities are absent.

The chain was built from TRBV4-3 and TRBJ2-5; TRBD1 fits 7 bases in the junction. This sequence was found in a female donor with multiple sclerosis, enrolled in a pregnancy study. Sequenced material: CD4+ T cells from peripheral blood mononuclear cells, taken before pregnancy. CDR3 protein: CASSQDTGVVETQYF. The nucleotide sequence is given as TGCGCCAGCAGCCAAGATACAGGGGTTGTAGAGACCCAGTACTTC.